Given below is one T cell receptor beta chain in context. What it recognizes is unknown. Both about-4-week and about-12-week second-dose recipients were combined. The data were obtained in a study of T cell responses to AZD1222 COVID-19 vaccine. Study-wide points: Spike-specific TCR breadth and depth both grew after two AZD1222 doses. Unmutated variant regions are reportedly the target of nearly half of TCRs that are spike-specific. Donor demographics were predominantly white British with a female majority; clonal diversity may be underestimated.

This table comes from immunoSEQ multiplex PCR, and its TCRdb copy is limited to in-frame clones, with some not included. This sample has fewer than 85,000 clones, with about 85% found just once. Trimming cost V 6 bases and J 2 bases; bases outside gene matches: 9. The CDR3 is 16 residues long. Germline V gene sequence: CDR1 SGHVS, CDR2 FNYEAQ. The receptor comes from an adult who received the AZD1222 COVID-19 vaccine. The chain has TRBV7-6 and TRBJ1-4; 7 nucleotides line up with TRBD1. This material consisted of peripheral blood, taken 28 days after the second AZD1222 dose. Written as DNA, the CDR3 is TGTGCCAGCAGGAGACAGGGAGTCGGGACTAATGAAAAACTGTTTTTT. The encoded protein is CASRRQGVGTNEKLFF.